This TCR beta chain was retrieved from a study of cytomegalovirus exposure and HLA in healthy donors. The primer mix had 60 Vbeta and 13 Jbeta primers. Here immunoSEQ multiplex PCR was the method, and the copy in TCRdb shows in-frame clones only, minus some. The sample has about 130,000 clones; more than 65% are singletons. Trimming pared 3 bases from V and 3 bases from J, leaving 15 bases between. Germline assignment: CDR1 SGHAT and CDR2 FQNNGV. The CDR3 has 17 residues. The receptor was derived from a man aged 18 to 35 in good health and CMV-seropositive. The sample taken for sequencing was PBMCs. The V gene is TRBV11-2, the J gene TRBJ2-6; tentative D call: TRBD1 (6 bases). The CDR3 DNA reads TGTGCCAGCAGCTTGTCGAATGGGGGCTATGGGGCCAACGTCCTGACTTTC. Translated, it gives CASSLSNGGYGANVLTF.